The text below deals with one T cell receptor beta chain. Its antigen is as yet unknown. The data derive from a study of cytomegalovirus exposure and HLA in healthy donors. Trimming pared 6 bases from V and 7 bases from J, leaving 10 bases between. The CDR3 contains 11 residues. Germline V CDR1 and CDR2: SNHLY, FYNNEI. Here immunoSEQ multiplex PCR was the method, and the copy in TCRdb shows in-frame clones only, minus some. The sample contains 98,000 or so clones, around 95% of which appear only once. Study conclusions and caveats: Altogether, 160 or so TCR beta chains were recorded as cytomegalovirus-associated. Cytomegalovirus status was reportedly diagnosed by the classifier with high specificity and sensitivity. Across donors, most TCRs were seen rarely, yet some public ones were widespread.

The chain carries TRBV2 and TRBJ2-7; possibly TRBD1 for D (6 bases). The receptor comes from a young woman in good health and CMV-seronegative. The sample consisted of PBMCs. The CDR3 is CASRLGGEQYF. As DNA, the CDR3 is TGTGCCAGCAGATTAGGGGGTGAGCAGTACTTC.